This T cell receptor (beta chain) was retrieved from a study of regulatory T cells in long-lasting Graves disease (dated by TCRdb to 2020 to 2022). Regarding the complete study: Patients with newly diagnosed Graves' disease had been on antithyroid drugs for under 3 months. Patients with persistent Graves' disease were compared with patients with newly diagnosed Graves' disease using TCR sequencing and RNA sequencing of peripheral blood. The study was registered as a clinical trial and conducted in China. A total of some 35 samples underwent TCR sequencing, from some 13 patients with persistent Graves' disease and 20 or so patients with newly diagnosed Graves' disease. What the study reported, not specific to this receptor: Only peripheral blood was studied, because thyroid tissue, the primary lesion, was inaccessible. Sequencing and analysis were restricted to the TCR beta chain. As a limitation, the authors acknowledged that the small sample size may reduce accuracy. TRBV28, TRBJ1-2 and TRBJ2-5 were preferentially used in persistent disease, while TRBV20-1 and TRBJ2-1 were favored in newly diagnosed disease. Persistent Graves' disease patients showed lower TCR Shannon entropy and fewer highly expanded clones than newly diagnosed patients, suggesting clonal expansion. More public clonotypes were shared among persistent patients (roughly 2,900) than among newly diagnosed patients (966).

The method was multiplex PCR. TCRdb records Illumina HiSeq 4000 as the sequencer. TCR beta libraries were built with iRepertoire HTBI primers and Arm-PCR amplification of CDR3 regions. Gel purification was performed on PCR products prior to sequencing. The original methods were these. A total of roughly 67 TRBV and approximately 15 TRBJ segments were identified across samples and were used for gene usage analysis of CDR3 amino acid clonotypes. Filtered high-quality paired reads were merged into contigs using COPE and FqMerger. BLAST was used to align contigs to the IMGT TRBV, TRBD and TRBJ reference genes, and CDR3 was defined following IMGT. Any clonotype with a frequency above 0.1% was counted as a highly expanded clone. Shannon entropy was used to measure repertoire diversity, and the Gini coefficient was used to measure V-J evenness. A clonotype was considered public if more than one individual shared it. Through fastp at Q25 and MiXCR, TCRdb rebuilt clones from the public reads, retaining in-frame beta chains. Entries are consolidated by CDR3 protein sequence, retaining the most common genes and DNA. In this record, the V and J calls reflect TCRdb's handling and not the investigators' own analysis. The sample table lists about 560,000 distinct CDR3 sequences, about 15% of them with a count of one. Together, the top ten hold around 13% of the sample.

The label giving this sample's time point can be read as: newly diagnosed GD, antithyroid drugs for less than 3 months. For both TCR sequencing and RNA sequencing, RNA was extracted from PBMCs using TRIzol. The diagnosis of Graves' disease followed American Thyroid Association guidelines. Patients were recruited from an endocrinology department in Xi'an, China. Each patient gave around 9.2 milliliters of peripheral blood, collected in an EDTA anticoagulant tube. PBMCs were isolated by Ficoll Paque Plus density gradient separation without further T cell sorting. An Agilent 2100 Bioanalyzer and agarose gel were used to check RNA quality, while a NanoDrop 2000 measured RNA concentration. A word on this clonotype: Its cognate antigen has yet to be identified. No qualities accompany the bases; no much larger clone lies one base away.

Relative to germline, V is missing 4 bases and J is missing 5 bases, with 9 bases of the junction outside any gene match. Inclusive of the bounding cysteine and phenylalanine, the CDR3 is 15 residues long. The sequence is cut down to CDR3 DNA, 45 bases in frame from base 1. The same data also contributed to another study, on T cells in Graves' hyperthyroidism and ophthalmopathy. The second investigation adds: Stable Graves' hyperthyroidism was defined as no progression to ophthalmopathy during 18 months of follow-up. Hyperthyroidism patients were newly diagnosed, with disease duration under 2 months, and aged 18 to 65 years. The study excluded patients with uncontrolled infections, other autoimmune diseases, pregnancy or lactation. Clinical symptoms, serum thyroxine and TRAb, thyroid ultrasound, and orbital computed tomography formed the basis for the diagnoses. The first round of RT-PCR for the TCR CDR3 was performed with the HTBI primer set and the Qiagen OneStep RT-PCR kit. Most expanded thyroid clonotypes (frequency above 0.001) were also detected in blood, suggesting blood repertoires may reflect thyroid immune responses. A 13 V-J signature model separated ophthalmopathy from stable hyperthyroidism, with 87.88% sensitivity and approximately 81% specificity in cross-validation and 80%/75% in testing. In validation, the model predicted progression to ophthalmopathy with 60% to 71% sensitivity and around 72% specificity, a median of about six months before onset. TCR V-J signatures able to tell the groups apart were searched for in a discovery cohort of some 100 patients, of whom around 43 had Graves' ophthalmopathy and 57 had stable Graves' hyperthyroidism. Whether ophthalmopathy could be predicted prospectively was tested in an independent validation cohort made up of fewer than 20 hyperthyroidism patients plus 17 patients who later progressed to ophthalmopathy. For training and testing, the 100 or so patients in the discovery cohort were randomly divided in a 7:3 ratio. Thyroid tissue and blood T-cell repertoires from roughly six Graves' hyperthyroidism patients were also compared in the study. After sampling, hyperthyroidism patients received methimazole starting at 30 mg daily, and ophthalmopathy patients received high-dose intravenous methylprednisolone. A second multiplex PCR round built the libraries, followed by size selection and purification. The libraries were sequenced on an Illumina HiSeq2000 using paired-end 100 bp reads. SOAPnuke was used to process the raw data, removing reads that contained adapters or uncalled bases, had a mean Phred below 15, or lacked an exact match to the constant primer or identifier. High-quality paired reads were merged with COPE v1.2.5, and unique nucleotide sequences were defined as clonotypes. MiTCR v1.1 was used to align the clonotypes against IMGT TRBV, TRBD and TRBJ reference segments. The analysis included only V-J combinations with a frequency above 0.0001, which together covered 99% to 99.2% of the repertoires. The TCS score was defined as F50 (clonal expansion) divided by E x V (chaos), with BLOSUM62-based TCRdist calculated between CDR3 peptides within each V-J. Welch's t-statistics and random forest reduced roughly 540 V-J features to 13, which were used in a naive Bayes classifier (R e1071). No statistical method was used to fix the sample size in advance, and group allocation was not hidden from the investigators. The paper describes TCR Vbeta CDR3 sequencing of more than 120 peripheral blood samples, made up of fewer than 50 ophthalmopathy patients, 70 to 75 hyperthyroidism patients and 17 progressor patients.

This chain is built from TRBV12-3 or TRBV12-4 and TRBJ2-7; 9 middle bases align to TRBD1. The sequence derives from a man younger than 35 with Graves disease. Donor details come from another sample of the same person, matched by shared clones. Specimen: peripheral blood mononuclear cells (PBMCs), collected at new diagnosis, from a patient treated with antithyroid drugs. In nucleotide form, the sequence is TGTGCCAGCAGTTGGACCGGGACAGGGATCGACGAGCAGTACTTC. This translates into CASSWTGTGIDEQYF.